Shown below are 19 T cell receptor beta chains from a single sample sequenced in a study of blood T cell repertoires in COVID-19. The assay was immunoSEQ multiplex PCR, and TCRdb's table has in-frame clones only and misses some. Of about 160,000 clones detected, roughly 88% appear once; the ten largest clones hold 5% to 8.5%. The material sequenced was PBMCs or T cells enriched from blood (not recorded which). The origin of the receptors is a woman aged 45-59 years who had recovered from COVID-19.

This chain uses TRBV2 with TRBJ1-2; D perhaps matches TRBD1 (5 bases). V was cut by 7 bases and J by 6 bases, with 12 bases left in between. Germline CDR1 and CDR2: SNHLY and FYNNEI. The CDR3 extends over 12 amino acids. This CDR3 reads CASIRQPDGYTF. The CDR3 DNA reads TGTGCCAGCATCCGACAGCCTGATGGCTACACCTTC.

This sequence joins TRBV5-6 and TRBJ1-1; TRBD1 might be the D (6 bases). Trimming took off 5 bases at V and 1 base at J, with 15 bases between the two ends. The CDR3 runs 15 residues. CDR1 is SGHDT and CDR2 is YYEEEE in the germline V gene. CDR3 bases: TGTGCCAGCAGGGTGGGGGCAGGGGCGAACACTGAAGCTTTCTTT. Its translation is CASRVGAGANTEAFF. The variable domain in full, with the rest retrieved from reference TRBV5-6 and TRBJ1-1, is DAGVTQSPTHLIKTRGQQVTLRCSPKSGHDTVSWYQQALGQGPQFIFQYYEEEERQRGNFPDRFSGHQFPNYSSELNVNALLLGDSALYLCASRVGAGANTEAFFGQGTRLTVV.

This sequence joins TRBV19 and TRBJ2-1; 8 nucleotides agree with TRBD2. The CDR3 is 18 amino acids. Germline V gives CDR1 LNHDA, CDR2 SQIVND (reference sequence). Trimming at V came to 3 bases and at J to 1 base, leaving 11 bases not matched to a gene. CDR3 residues: CASSIRLTSDQSYNEQFF. CDR3 DNA: TGTGCCAGTAGTATCCGTCTGACTAGCGATCAGTCCTACAATGAGCAGTTCTTC.

The chain uses TRBV9 and TRBJ1-6; TRBD1 matches 7 bases. V trimming: 3 bases; J trimming: 6 bases; junction bases outside the gene matches: 3. This CDR3 has 14 residues. Per the germline V gene, CDR1 is SGDLS and CDR2 is YYNGEE. CDR3 sequence (DNA): TGTGCCAGCAGCGCGGACAGGACTAATTCACCCCTCCACTTT. Protein: CASSADRTNSPLHF.

The chain carries TRBV10-3 and TRBJ2-7; possibly TRBD1 for D (5 bases). CDR3 size: 14 residues. Trimming shortened V by 7 bases and J by 4 bases, and 17 bases separated the two germline ends. Germline V gene lookup returns CDR1 ENHRY and CDR2 SYGVKD. This CDR3 reads CAIKSTGAEYEQYF. The CDR3 DNA follows: TGTGCCATCAAATCGACTGGGGCAGAATACGAGCAGTACTTC.

A single count supports this clone. The chain uses TRBV19 and TRBJ1-5; tentatively, D is TRBD1 (5 bases). V was cut by 9 bases and J by 2 bases, with 11 bases left in between. Germline V gene sequence: CDR1 LNHDA, CDR2 SQIVND (reference sequence). This CDR3 is 13 amino acids long. In DNA, the CDR3 is TGTGCCAGCGGGGGGTCGGGCAATCAGCCCCAGCATTTT. Translation: CASGGSGNQPQHF.

The V gene is TRBV9, the J gene TRBJ2-7; the match to TRBD2 covers 7 bases. Trimming removed 1 base from V and 2 bases from J; junction bases left unmatched: 9. Germline loops: CDR1 SGDLS, CDR2 YYNGEE. The CDR3 has 16 amino acids. CDR3 sequence (DNA): TGTGCCAGCAGCGTATCTTCGGGCGGGGGACCCTACGAGCAGTACTTC. Amino acids: CASSVSSGGGPYEQYF.

The CDR3 loop reads CASSLKGGVQYF. In DNA, the CDR3 is TGTGCCAGCAGCTTAAAAGGAGGGGTGCAGTACTTC. The chain links TRBV7-2 to TRBJ2-7, with D possibly matching TRBD2 (6 bases). V lost 2 bases to trimming and J lost 9 bases, with 11 bases between them. Looked up from germline, CDR1 is SGHTA and CDR2 is FQGNSA. The CDR3 extends over 12 amino acids.

The chain employs TRBV19 and TRBJ1-2; a possible D gene is TRBD1 (5 bases). The length of the CDR3 is 15 residues. Per germline, CDR1 LNHDA and CDR2 SQIVND (reference sequence). V was clipped by 0 bases and J by 4 bases, with 12 bases between them. The CDR3 here is CASSIDYRGTYGYTF. CDR3 DNA sequence: TGTGCCAGTAGTATAGATTATAGGGGTACCTATGGCTACACCTTC.

The chain employs TRBV5-4 and TRBJ1-2; unclear D gene. The V end lost 9 bases, the J end lost 8 bases, and 17 bases lay between the germline ends. The CDR3 length is 12 residues. The germline CDR1 and CDR2 sequences are SGHNT and YYREEE (reference sequence). The CDR3 bases are TGTGCCACCCTCGCATTGGGAGGAGGCTACACCTTC. Translated: CATLALGGGYTF.

This clone appeared once. The V gene is TRBV4-3, the J gene TRBJ1-6; 8 bases map to TRBD1. The CDR3 extends over 17 amino acids. The V and J ends lost 0 bases and 6 bases, in that order; junction bases with no gene match: 7. Looked up from germline, CDR1 is LGHNA and CDR2 is YSLEER. The CDR3 spells CASSQDTRGQVNSPLHF. The CDR3 region has the DNA TGCGCCAGCAGCCAAGATACTAGGGGACAGGTTAATTCACCCCTCCACTTT.

The rearrangement uses TRBV11-3 and TRBJ2-2; 7 nucleotides align to TRBD1. The V gene end was trimmed by 5 bases and the J gene end by 4 bases; junction bases not matched to a gene: 4. The CDR3 loop spans 14 amino acids. The germline CDR1 and CDR2 sequences are SGHNT and YENEEA. CDR3 DNA sequence: TGTGCCAGCAGCAAGGGGGCAATCACCGGGGAGCTGTTTTTT. Its translation is CASSKGAITGELFF.

V and J are TRBV7-2 and TRBJ2-5; D may be TRBD2 (6 bases). The CDR3 is 15 amino acids. The germline gives CDR1 SGHTA, CDR2 FQGNSA. Trimming took off 1 base at V and 4 bases at J, with 13 bases between the two ends. The CDR3 sequence: CASSLDPGLVETQYF. DNA of the CDR3: TGTGCCAGCAGCTTAGATCCGGGACTGGTAGAGACCCAGTACTTC. The variable domain in full, completed from reference TRBV7-2 and TRBJ2-5, reads GAGVSQSPSNKVTEKGKDVELRCDPISGHTALYWYRQSLGQGLEFLIYFQGNSAPDKSGLPSDRFSAERTGGSVSTLTIQRTQQEDSAVYLCASSLDPGLVETQYFGPGTRLLVL.

The genes are TRBV4-1 and TRBJ2-1; possibly TRBD1 for D (6 bases). The CDR3 totals 16 residues. Trimming left V 1 base short and J 2 bases short, with 12 bases between. From germline, CDR1 is MGHRA and CDR2 YSYEKL. The CDR3 loop is CASSQVADSAYNEQFF. In DNA, the CDR3 is TGCGCCAGCAGCCAAGTGGCGGACAGCGCCTACAATGAGCAGTTCTTC.

The rearrangement joins TRBV9 to TRBJ2-3, with D possibly matching TRBD2 (5 bases). Germline V gene lookup returns CDR1 SGDLS and CDR2 YYNGEE. This CDR3 spans 14 amino acids. V lost 4 bases and J 1 base, leaving 10 bases between the germline ends. CDR3 sequence reads: CASSFYGGTDTQYF. The CDR3 nucleotides read TGTGCCAGCAGCTTTTACGGGGGCACAGATACGCAGTATTTT.

J is TRBJ1-6 and V is TRBV4-1; 8 bases align to TRBD1. Looked up from germline, CDR1 is MGHRA and CDR2 is YSYEKL. The CDR3 loop spans 16 amino acids. V trimming: 0 bases; J trimming: 6 bases; junction bases outside the gene matches: 4. The CDR3 nucleotides are TGCGCCAGCAGCCAAGATAGGGACAGGCCTAATTCACCCCTCCACTTT. Residues: CASSQDRDRPNSPLHF.

J is TRBJ2-5 and V is TRBV5-1; D unresolved. Germline lookup yields CDR1 SGHRS and CDR2 YFSETQ. V lost 0 bases and J 3 bases, leaving 12 bases between the germline ends. This CDR3 spans 15 amino acids. This CDR3 is CASSLALRRKETQYF. As DNA, the CDR3 is TGCGCCAGCAGCTTGGCATTACGGCGGAAAGAGACCCAGTACTTC. Full variable domain (outside the CDR3, taken from reference TRBV5-1 and TRBJ2-5): KAGVTQTPRYLIKTRGQQVTLSCSPISGHRSVSWYQQTPGQGLQFLFEYFSETQRNKGNFPGRFSGRQFSNSRSEMNVSTLELGDSALYLCASSLALRRKETQYFGPGTRLLVL.

The V gene is TRBV12-1, the J gene TRBJ2-3; the table's D call, TRBD2, has no DNA check behind it. TRBV12-1 is reported as a pseudogene. The CDR3 is 17 residues long. The DNA of the CDR3 is TGTGCCAGCAGCTTTGCGGGGTCCGGGGGGCCCACAGATACGCAGTATTTT. Translating gives CASSFAGSGGPTDTQYF.

In nucleotides, the CDR3 is TGTGCCAGCAGTAGTTCGACGGGGGGAAGCTATGGCTACACCTTC. As protein: CASSSSTGGSYGYTF. The V gene is TRBV7-9, the J gene TRBJ1-2, with D tentatively TRBD1 (5 bases). In germline, CDR1 is SEHNR, CDR2 FQNEAQ (reference sequence). With 6 bases removed from V and 4 bases from J, the gap between germline ends came to 18 bases. The CDR3 is 15 residues long.